The T cell receptor beta chain under discussion was sequenced for a study of blood T cell repertoires in COVID-19. Sequenced by immunoSEQ multiplex PCR; TCRdb stores in-frame clones only, minus some. This table holds a few hundred thousand clones, approximately 85% found once. This receptor was obtained from a human donor in a cohort sampled during active COVID-19. The specimen sequenced was peripheral blood.

The CDR3 DNA reads TGTGCCAGCAGGACCGGGACAGACCTCTATGGCTACACCTTC. It yields the protein CASRTGTDLYGYTF. V gene TRBV21-1 combines with J gene TRBJ1-2; TRBD1 reflects the table's D call only, with no check against the DNA. TRBV21-1 is a pseudogene segment. The CDR3 is 14 residues long.